These T cell receptor beta chains were read from a single sample in a study of cytomegalovirus exposure and HLA in healthy donors. Profiled with immunoSEQ multiplex PCR; TCRdb holds only in-frame clones, not every one. The sample contains tens of thousands of clones, approximately 94% of which appear only once. Sample: PBMCs. The receptor set was obtained from a young woman in good health and CMV-seronegative. Each CDR3 is given with its conserved first and last residue. A D gene is named only where the DNA matches it firmly. Not every row has a clone size; where given, it reads once, few, many or a size class.

cdr3_length: 17; j_call: TRBJ2-3; clone_size: NA; v_call: TRBV11-3; d_call: TRBD2; cdr3_aa: CASSRLLAGGGTDTQYF; cdr3_nt: TGTGCCAGCAGCCGACTACTAGCGGGGGGGGGCACAGATACGCAGTATTTT
cdr3_length: 12; j_call: TRBJ1-2; clone_size: few; v_call: TRBV11-2; d_call: NA; cdr3_aa: CASSLGDYGYTF; cdr3_nt: TGTGCCAGCAGCTTGGGCGACTATGGCTACACCTTC
cdr3_length: 14; j_call: TRBJ1-4; clone_size: NA; v_call: TRBV4-1; d_call: TRBD1; cdr3_aa: CASSGQERREKLFF; cdr3_nt: TGCGCCAGCAGCGGACAGGAACGTCGTGAAAAACTGTTTTTT
cdr3_length: 14; j_call: TRBJ1-2; clone_size: NA; v_call: TRBV30; d_call: NA; cdr3_aa: CAWREQGYNYGYTF; cdr3_nt: TGTGCCTGGAGGGAACAGGGTTATAACTATGGCTACACCTTC
cdr3_length: 16; j_call: TRBJ2-2; clone_size: NA; v_call: TRBV18; d_call: NA; cdr3_aa: CASSYTSPLNTGELFF; cdr3_nt: TGTGCCAGCTCATACACTAGCCCCCTCAACACCGGGGAGCTGTTTTTT
cdr3_length: 17; j_call: TRBJ2-2; clone_size: NA; v_call: TRBV28; d_call: TRBD1; cdr3_aa: CASSSGDRGRDTGELFF; cdr3_nt: TGTGCCAGCAGTTCAGGAGACAGGGGGCGAGACACCGGGGAGCTGTTTTTT
cdr3_length: 13; j_call: TRBJ2-2; clone_size: NA; v_call: TRBV7-2; d_call: NA; cdr3_aa: CASSLAAAGELFF; cdr3_nt: TGTGCCAGCAGCTTAGCTGCGGCCGGGGAGCTGTTTTTT
cdr3_length: 14; j_call: TRBJ1-4; clone_size: NA; v_call: TRBV7-6; d_call: TRBD1; cdr3_aa: CASSLGDRNEKLFF; cdr3_nt: TGTGCCAGCAGCTTAGGGGACAGAAATGAAAAACTGTTTTTT
cdr3_length: 17; j_call: TRBJ1-3; clone_size: NA; v_call: TRBV7-2; d_call: NA; cdr3_aa: CASSLALSGRVNNTIYF; cdr3_nt: TGTGCCAGCAGCTTAGCGCTCTCTGGCAGGGTTAACAACACCATATATTTT
cdr3_length: 16; j_call: TRBJ1-5; clone_size: NA; v_call: TRBV19; d_call: NA; cdr3_aa: CASSIMGEGVNQPQHF; cdr3_nt: TGTGCCAGTAGTATTATGGGGGAGGGGGTCAATCAGCCCCAGCATTTT
cdr3_length: 17; j_call: TRBJ1-1; clone_size: NA; v_call: TRBV30; d_call: TRBD1; cdr3_aa: CAWIPLGRDRGQTEAFF; cdr3_nt: TGTGCCTGGATCCCCCTCGGCCGGGACAGGGGGCAAACTGAAGCTTTCTTT
cdr3_length: 13; j_call: TRBJ2-5; clone_size: NA; v_call: TRBV2; d_call: NA; cdr3_aa: CARQPQGRETQYF; cdr3_nt: TGTGCCAGACAACCACAGGGTCGGGAGACCCAGTACTTC
cdr3_length: 12; j_call: TRBJ2-2; clone_size: NA; v_call: TRBV7-3; d_call: NA; cdr3_aa: CASSFSSGELFF; cdr3_nt: TGTGCCAGCAGCTTTTCCTCCGGGGAGCTGTTTTTT
cdr3_length: 16; j_call: TRBJ1-2; clone_size: NA; v_call: TRBV2; d_call: NA; cdr3_aa: CASSEGGTPTNYGYTF; cdr3_nt: TGTGCCAGCAGTGAAGGAGGGACACCTACTAACTATGGCTACACCTTC
cdr3_length: 14; j_call: TRBJ1-5; clone_size: NA; v_call: TRBV7-6; d_call: NA; cdr3_aa: CASSRIPGQGAQHF; cdr3_nt: TGTGCCAGCAGCCGAATACCGGGACAAGGGGCCCAGCATTTT
cdr3_length: 13; j_call: TRBJ1-2; clone_size: NA; v_call: TRBV5-6; d_call: NA; cdr3_aa: CASSLAGGYGYTF; cdr3_nt: TGTGCCAGCAGCTTGGCCGGGGGCTATGGCTACACCTTC
cdr3_length: 15; j_call: TRBJ1-4; clone_size: once; v_call: TRBV13; d_call: NA; cdr3_aa: CASSFGGRANEKLFF; cdr3_nt: TGTGCCAGCAGCTTTGGAGGTCGGGCTAATGAAAAACTGTTTTTT
cdr3_length: 13; j_call: TRBJ1-2; clone_size: NA; v_call: TRBV5-1; d_call: NA; cdr3_aa: CASSSGQTELKQF; cdr3_nt: TGCGCCAGCAGCTCGGGACAAACTGAATTAAAGCAATTC
cdr3_length: 14; j_call: TRBJ1-2; clone_size: NA; v_call: TRBV5-4; d_call: TRBD1; cdr3_aa: CASSFGTANYGYTF; cdr3_nt: TGTGCCAGCAGCTTCGGGACAGCTAACTATGGCTACACCTTC
cdr3_length: 13; j_call: TRBJ1-1; clone_size: NA; v_call: TRBV7-2; d_call: NA; cdr3_aa: CASSPQMNTEAFF; cdr3_nt: TGTGCCAGCAGCCCTCAGATGAACACTGAAGCTTTCTTT
cdr3_length: 15; j_call: TRBJ1-6; clone_size: NA; v_call: TRBV27; d_call: NA; cdr3_aa: CASSLGGFNNSPLHF; cdr3_nt: TGTGCCAGCAGTTTGGGGGGATTTAATAATTCACCCCTCCACTTT
cdr3_length: 21; j_call: TRBJ1-5; clone_size: NA; v_call: TRBV7-3; d_call: TRBD1; cdr3_aa: CASSFFGVRVAPGGPNQPQHF; cdr3_nt: TGTGCCAGCAGCTTCTTTGGGGTACGGGTGGCTCCAGGGGGCCCTAATCAGCCCCAGCATTTT
cdr3_length: 17; j_call: TRBJ2-7; clone_size: once; v_call: TRBV28; d_call: NA; cdr3_aa: CASSRPPLSGVPYEQYF; cdr3_nt: TGTGCCAGCAGTAGGCCGCCACTTTCGGGGGTGCCCTACGAGCAGTACTTC
cdr3_length: 15; j_call: TRBJ2-1; clone_size: NA; v_call: TRBV15; d_call: NA; cdr3_aa: CATSRGWAGSDEQFF; cdr3_nt: TGTGCCACCAGCAGAGGGTGGGCAGGGTCCGATGAGCAGTTCTTC
cdr3_length: 15; j_call: TRBJ1-1; clone_size: NA; v_call: TRBV9; d_call: TRBD1; cdr3_aa: CASSDSSDRGVEAFF; cdr3_nt: TGTGCCAGCAGCGATTCCTCGGACAGGGGAGTCGAAGCTTTCTTT
cdr3_length: 15; j_call: TRBJ2-1; clone_size: NA; v_call: TRBV15; d_call: TRBD2; cdr3_aa: CATSRDGRSYNEQFF; cdr3_nt: TGTGCCACCAGCAGAGACGGGAGGTCCTACAATGAGCAGTTCTTC
cdr3_length: 14; j_call: TRBJ1-2; clone_size: NA; v_call: TRBV18; d_call: NA; cdr3_aa: CASSPPAQAYGYTF; cdr3_nt: TGTGCCAGCTCACCACCGGCGCAGGCCTATGGCTACACCTTC
cdr3_length: 13; j_call: TRBJ1-1; clone_size: NA; v_call: TRBV7-3; d_call: NA; cdr3_aa: CASRPTGSTEAFF; cdr3_nt: TGTGCCAGCAGGCCTACAGGGAGTACTGAAGCTTTCTTT
cdr3_length: 16; j_call: TRBJ1-6; clone_size: NA; v_call: TRBV10-3; d_call: TRBD1; cdr3_aa: CAISESLGQLNSPLHF; cdr3_nt: TGTGCCATCAGTGAGTCGTTGGGACAGCTAAATTCACCCCTCCACTTT
cdr3_length: 13; j_call: TRBJ1-1; clone_size: NA; v_call: TRBV4-2; d_call: NA; cdr3_aa: CASRTERGTEAFF; cdr3_nt: TGTGCCAGCAGGACGGAAAGGGGCACTGAAGCTTTCTTT
cdr3_length: 13; j_call: TRBJ2-5; clone_size: NA; v_call: TRBV29-1; d_call: NA; cdr3_aa: CSVAAGIGETQYF; cdr3_nt: TGCAGCGTTGCCGCAGGGATCGGGGAGACCCAGTACTTC
cdr3_length: 12; j_call: TRBJ1-2; clone_size: NA; v_call: TRBV5-5; d_call: NA; cdr3_aa: CASSRQARVETF; cdr3_nt: TGTGCCAGCAGCCGACAGGCCCGGGTTGAGACCTTC
cdr3_length: 14; j_call: TRBJ1-1; clone_size: NA; v_call: TRBV10-3; d_call: NA; cdr3_aa: CAINPQGMNTEAFF; cdr3_nt: TGTGCCATCAACCCCCAGGGCATGAACACTGAAGCTTTCTTT
cdr3_length: 13; j_call: TRBJ1-4; clone_size: NA; v_call: TRBV6-5; d_call: NA; cdr3_aa: CASKNAGNEKLFF; cdr3_nt: TGTGCCAGCAAAAACGCGGGTAATGAAAAACTGTTTTTT
cdr3_length: 17; j_call: TRBJ2-2; clone_size: NA; v_call: TRBV7-8; d_call: NA; cdr3_aa: CASSTVNGGSGTGELFF; cdr3_nt: TGTGCCAGCAGCACTGTTAATGGGGGCTCGGGCACCGGGGAGCTGTTTTTT
cdr3_length: 15; j_call: TRBJ2-5; clone_size: NA; v_call: TRBV5-1; d_call: TRBD2; cdr3_aa: CASSSGLAGGETQYF; cdr3_nt: TGCGCCAGCAGCTCAGGACTAGCGGGGGGTGAGACCCAGTACTTC
cdr3_length: 14; j_call: TRBJ2-7; clone_size: NA; v_call: TRBV5-4; d_call: NA; cdr3_aa: CASSLALSGNEQYF; cdr3_nt: TGTGCCAGCAGCTTGGCCTTGTCGGGGAACGAGCAGTACTTC
cdr3_length: 15; j_call: TRBJ2-5; clone_size: NA; v_call: TRBV27; d_call: TRBD1; cdr3_aa: CASSSTGFSLETQYF; cdr3_nt: TGTGCCAGCAGTTCGACAGGGTTCAGTCTAGAGACCCAGTACTTC
cdr3_length: 15; j_call: TRBJ2-1; clone_size: NA; v_call: TRBV5-5; d_call: NA; cdr3_aa: CASSPLGPTYNEQFF; cdr3_nt: TGTGCCAGCAGCCCCCTAGGCCCAACCTACAATGAGCAGTTCTTC
cdr3_length: 15; j_call: TRBJ2-2; clone_size: NA; v_call: TRBV6-5; d_call: TRBD1; cdr3_aa: CASSWDRADTGELFF; cdr3_nt: TGTGCCAGCAGTTGGGACAGGGCCGACACCGGGGAGCTGTTTTTT
cdr3_length: 22; j_call: TRBJ2-4; clone_size: NA; v_call: TRBV7-3; d_call: TRBD2; cdr3_aa: CASSSRGRRTSGGGIAKNIQYF; cdr3_nt: TGTGCCAGCAGCTCTCGGGGCCGCAGGACTAGCGGGGGGGGAATAGCCAAAAACATTCAGTACTTC
cdr3_length: 13; j_call: TRBJ2-5; clone_size: NA; v_call: TRBV7-2; d_call: NA; cdr3_aa: CASSLNAGETQYF; cdr3_nt: TGTGCCAGCAGCTTAAATGCAGGAGAGACCCAGTACTTC
cdr3_length: 15; j_call: TRBJ2-2; clone_size: NA; v_call: TRBV9; d_call: NA; cdr3_aa: CASSVASGVAGELFF; cdr3_nt: TGTGCCAGCAGCGTAGCTTCAGGGGTTGCCGGGGAGCTGTTTTTT
cdr3_length: 16; j_call: TRBJ2-7; clone_size: once; v_call: TRBV10-3; d_call: NA; cdr3_aa: CAISESSTGSTYEQYF; cdr3_nt: TGTGCCATCAGTGAGTCCTCGACGGGGTCCACCTACGAGCAGTACTTC
cdr3_length: 18; j_call: TRBJ2-7; clone_size: once; v_call: TRBV14; d_call: TRBD2; cdr3_aa: CASSPPGLAGGRNREQYF; cdr3_nt: TGTGCCAGCAGCCCCCCGGGACTAGCGGGGGGGCGGAATCGGGAGCAGTACTTC
cdr3_length: 16; j_call: TRBJ2-7; clone_size: NA; v_call: TRBV4-3; d_call: TRBD1; cdr3_aa: CASSLNSGTEIYEQYF; cdr3_nt: TGCGCCAGCAGCCTGAATTCCGGGACAGAGATCTACGAGCAGTACTTC
cdr3_length: 14; j_call: TRBJ2-1; clone_size: NA; v_call: TRBV18; d_call: NA; cdr3_aa: CASSPPWERNEQFF; cdr3_nt: TGTGCCAGCTCACCACCGTGGGAGCGCAATGAGCAGTTCTTC
cdr3_length: 16; j_call: TRBJ1-1; clone_size: NA; v_call: TRBV19; d_call: NA; cdr3_aa: CASSSWRRRMNTEAFF; cdr3_nt: TGTGCCAGTAGCTCATGGAGGAGAAGAATGAACACTGAAGCTTTCTTT
cdr3_length: 14; j_call: TRBJ1-6; clone_size: NA; v_call: TRBV27; d_call: NA; cdr3_aa: CASSLTGPNSPLHF; cdr3_nt: TGTGCCAGCAGTTTAACAGGGCCAAATTCACCCCTCCACTTT
cdr3_length: 12; j_call: TRBJ1-2; clone_size: once; v_call: TRBV30; d_call: TRBD1; cdr3_aa: CACRTGNYGYTF; cdr3_nt: TGTGCCTGCCGGACAGGGAACTATGGCTACACCTTC